Each of the 2 T cell receptor beta chains below was sequenced from the same sample in a study of blood T cell repertoires in COVID-19. TCRdb's table, derived via immunoSEQ multiplex PCR, lists solely in-frame clones and lacks some. The sample lists 150,000 to 200,000 clones; about 90% were seen once. The sequenced material came from PBMCs or T cells enriched from blood (not recorded which). These receptors all come from a woman in her thirties who had recovered from COVID-19.

This chain links TRBV4-1 with TRBJ2-3; TRBD2 matches 11 bases. The CDR3 totals 17 residues. CDR1 is MGHRA, CDR2 YSYEKL, per germline. Trimming removed 4 bases from V and 2 bases from J; junction bases left unmatched: 8. The CDR3 sequence is CASSPIAGGVPTDTQYF. CDR3 bases: TGCGCCAGCAGCCCTATAGCGGGGGGGGTTCCCACAGATACGCAGTATTTT.

This clone has only one observation. The chain links TRBV7-2 to TRBJ2-1, with 7 bases fitting TRBD2. The CDR3 has 17 amino acids. J gave up 0 bases and V 2 bases, and 7 bases lay outside the gene matches. Germline V gives CDR1 SGHTA, CDR2 FQGNSA. The CDR3 region is CASSLIRGGSSYNEQFF. In nucleotides, the CDR3 is TGTGCCAGCAGCTTAATCCGAGGCGGGAGCTCCTACAATGAGCAGTTCTTC.